This T cell receptor (beta chain) was retrieved from a study of blood T cells in healthy people across ages. The study's findings and limits: Estimated diversity across one million T cells was deemed an underestimate. As age increased, TCR beta diversity per million T cells fell in a roughly linear fashion.

Per germline, CDR1 SGHDN and CDR2 FVKESK. This CDR3 contains 15 residues. Trimming stripped 2 bases from V and 1 base from J, with 12 bases between. This clonotype was detected a few times. Its antigen is still unknown. Primed by a sample-barcoded 5' primer and a J-beta primer mix, a second PCR proceeded for about 6 to 12 cycles. Every sample returned 2.5 million or more CDR3-containing paired-end reads. TCRdb ran MiXCR on the 5' RACE reads and lists one entry per CDR3 protein. The data contain over a million distinct CDR3 sequences, about 45% of them singletons. This chain uses TRBV14 with TRBJ2-7, with a possible D match to TRBD2 (6 bases). The TCR originated in a woman aged 18-35 years in good health. Source material: blood. CDR3 in amino acids: CASSQKFGGSYEQYF. In DNA form, the CDR3 reads TGTGCCAGCAGCCAAAAATTCGGGGGTTCCTACGAGCAGTACTTC. The full variable domain, in which reference TRBV14 and TRBJ2-7 provide the parts outside the CDR3, is EAGVTQFPSHSVIEKGQTVTLRCDPISGHDNLYWYRRVMGKEIKFLLHFVKESKQDESGMPNNRFLAERTGGTYSTLKVQPAELEDSGVYFCASSQKFGGSYEQYFGPGTRLTVT.